What follows is one T cell receptor (beta chain) and its context. What it binds is unknown. A library of TCRbeta sequences, prepared with unique molecular identifiers, was generated. Each CDR3 protein is one row after TCRdb ran MiXCR on the PCR reads. The data contain about 1,000,000 distinct CDR3 sequences, 25% to 30% of them singletons. This sample was taken from a study of T-cell reconstitution after alpha-beta-depleted transplantation in children. General study findings and limits: From newly produced T cells came most of the T-cell counts and diversity one year after transplant. Alpha-beta T cells about two months after transplant reportedly derived from several hundred expanded graft clones. Some patients showed high day-60 TCRbeta diversity, which derived from surviving recipient T cells and thymic progenitors.

This clonotype was obtained from a boy in the first two years of life who had a stem cell transplant for SCID, so the T cells may come from the graft donor. This sample comprised PBMCs, mostly from graft donor cells, obtained 360 days after TCRalphabeta/CD19-depleted stem cell transplant.

CDR3 in DNA: TGCAGTGCTACATTCGGGACCTGGCGTGCTGAAGCTTTCTTT. Protein sequence: CSATFGTWRAEAFF. The chain employs TRBV20-1 and TRBJ1-1; possible D gene TRBD1, 5 bases. Germline V gene lookup returns CDR1 DFQATT and CDR2 SNEGSKA (reference sequence). The CDR3 consists of 14 residues. V lost 4 bases to trimming and J lost 6 bases, with 18 bases between them.